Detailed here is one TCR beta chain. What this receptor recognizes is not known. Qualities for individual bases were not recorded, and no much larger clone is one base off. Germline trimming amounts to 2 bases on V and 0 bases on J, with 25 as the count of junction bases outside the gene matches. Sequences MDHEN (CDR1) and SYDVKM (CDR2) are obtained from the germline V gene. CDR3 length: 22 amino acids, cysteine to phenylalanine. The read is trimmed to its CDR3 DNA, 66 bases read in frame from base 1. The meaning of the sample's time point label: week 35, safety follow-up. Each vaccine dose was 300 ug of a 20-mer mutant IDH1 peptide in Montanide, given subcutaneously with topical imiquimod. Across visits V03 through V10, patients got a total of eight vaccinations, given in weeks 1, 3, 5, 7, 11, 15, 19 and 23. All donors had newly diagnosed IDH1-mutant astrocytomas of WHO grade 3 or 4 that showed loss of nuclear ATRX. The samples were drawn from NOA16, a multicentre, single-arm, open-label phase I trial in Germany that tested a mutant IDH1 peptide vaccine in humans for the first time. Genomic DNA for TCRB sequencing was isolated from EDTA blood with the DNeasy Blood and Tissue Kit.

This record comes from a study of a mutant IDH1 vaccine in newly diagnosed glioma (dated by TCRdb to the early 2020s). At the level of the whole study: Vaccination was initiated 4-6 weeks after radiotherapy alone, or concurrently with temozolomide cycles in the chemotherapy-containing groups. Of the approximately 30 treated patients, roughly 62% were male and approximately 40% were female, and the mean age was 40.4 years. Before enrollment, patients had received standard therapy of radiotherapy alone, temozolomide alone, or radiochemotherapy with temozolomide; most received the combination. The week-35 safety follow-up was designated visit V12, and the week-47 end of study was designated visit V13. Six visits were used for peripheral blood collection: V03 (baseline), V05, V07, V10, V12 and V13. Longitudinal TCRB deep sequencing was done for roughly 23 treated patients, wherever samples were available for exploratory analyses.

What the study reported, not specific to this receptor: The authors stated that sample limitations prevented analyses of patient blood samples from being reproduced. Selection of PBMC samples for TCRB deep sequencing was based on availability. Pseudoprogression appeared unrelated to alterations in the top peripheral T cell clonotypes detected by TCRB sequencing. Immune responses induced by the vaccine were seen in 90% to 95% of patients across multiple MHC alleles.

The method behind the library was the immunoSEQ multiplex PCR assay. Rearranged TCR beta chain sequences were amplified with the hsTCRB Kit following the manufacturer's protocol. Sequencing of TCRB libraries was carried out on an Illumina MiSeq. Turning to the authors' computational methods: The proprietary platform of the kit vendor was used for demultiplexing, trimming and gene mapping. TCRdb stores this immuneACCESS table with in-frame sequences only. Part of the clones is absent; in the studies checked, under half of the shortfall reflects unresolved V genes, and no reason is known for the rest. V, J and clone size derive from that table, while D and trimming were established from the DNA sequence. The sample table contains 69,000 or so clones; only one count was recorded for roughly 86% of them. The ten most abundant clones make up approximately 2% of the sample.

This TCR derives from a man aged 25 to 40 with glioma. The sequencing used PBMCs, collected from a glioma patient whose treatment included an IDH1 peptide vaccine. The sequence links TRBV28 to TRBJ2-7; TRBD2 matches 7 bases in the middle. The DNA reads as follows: TGTGCCAGCAGTTTAGGGTCTAGCGGCCACCCCATTGGGATGGGAAGCTCCTACGAGCAGTACTTC. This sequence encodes CASSLGSSGHPIGMGSSYEQYF. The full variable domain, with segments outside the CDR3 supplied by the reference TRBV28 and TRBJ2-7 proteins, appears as DVKVTQSSRYLVKRTGEKVFLECVQDMDHENMFWYRQDPGLGLRLIYFSYDVKMKEKGDIPEGYSVSREKKERFSLILESASTNQTSMYLCASSLGSSGHPIGMGSSYEQYFGPGTRLTVT.